This T cell receptor beta chain derives from a study of shared clonotypes between healthy human individuals. Measured with immunoSEQ multiplex PCR; TCRdb has only the in-frame clones, and not every one. The data show about 2.1 million clones, approximately 92% seen once. Naive CD8 cells were CD45RO-negative, positively selected for CCR7, excluding terminally differentiated effector memory CD45RA+ cells. Trimming shortened V by 0 bases and J by 6 bases, and 10 bases separated the two germline ends. This CDR3 has 13 amino acids. The germline V gene has CDR1 SGHNT and CDR2 YYREEE (reference sequence). The source is a man younger than 35 in good health. Some clones in this sample may be carry-over from other donors' samples. The source material was naive CD8+ T cells from PBMCs. The rearrangement joins TRBV5-4 to TRBJ2-7; tentative D call: TRBD1 (6 bases). The CDR3 coding sequence is TGTGCCAGCAGCTTGGCTGGGGGCTCCGAGCAGTACTTC. This sequence encodes CASSLAGGSEQYF.